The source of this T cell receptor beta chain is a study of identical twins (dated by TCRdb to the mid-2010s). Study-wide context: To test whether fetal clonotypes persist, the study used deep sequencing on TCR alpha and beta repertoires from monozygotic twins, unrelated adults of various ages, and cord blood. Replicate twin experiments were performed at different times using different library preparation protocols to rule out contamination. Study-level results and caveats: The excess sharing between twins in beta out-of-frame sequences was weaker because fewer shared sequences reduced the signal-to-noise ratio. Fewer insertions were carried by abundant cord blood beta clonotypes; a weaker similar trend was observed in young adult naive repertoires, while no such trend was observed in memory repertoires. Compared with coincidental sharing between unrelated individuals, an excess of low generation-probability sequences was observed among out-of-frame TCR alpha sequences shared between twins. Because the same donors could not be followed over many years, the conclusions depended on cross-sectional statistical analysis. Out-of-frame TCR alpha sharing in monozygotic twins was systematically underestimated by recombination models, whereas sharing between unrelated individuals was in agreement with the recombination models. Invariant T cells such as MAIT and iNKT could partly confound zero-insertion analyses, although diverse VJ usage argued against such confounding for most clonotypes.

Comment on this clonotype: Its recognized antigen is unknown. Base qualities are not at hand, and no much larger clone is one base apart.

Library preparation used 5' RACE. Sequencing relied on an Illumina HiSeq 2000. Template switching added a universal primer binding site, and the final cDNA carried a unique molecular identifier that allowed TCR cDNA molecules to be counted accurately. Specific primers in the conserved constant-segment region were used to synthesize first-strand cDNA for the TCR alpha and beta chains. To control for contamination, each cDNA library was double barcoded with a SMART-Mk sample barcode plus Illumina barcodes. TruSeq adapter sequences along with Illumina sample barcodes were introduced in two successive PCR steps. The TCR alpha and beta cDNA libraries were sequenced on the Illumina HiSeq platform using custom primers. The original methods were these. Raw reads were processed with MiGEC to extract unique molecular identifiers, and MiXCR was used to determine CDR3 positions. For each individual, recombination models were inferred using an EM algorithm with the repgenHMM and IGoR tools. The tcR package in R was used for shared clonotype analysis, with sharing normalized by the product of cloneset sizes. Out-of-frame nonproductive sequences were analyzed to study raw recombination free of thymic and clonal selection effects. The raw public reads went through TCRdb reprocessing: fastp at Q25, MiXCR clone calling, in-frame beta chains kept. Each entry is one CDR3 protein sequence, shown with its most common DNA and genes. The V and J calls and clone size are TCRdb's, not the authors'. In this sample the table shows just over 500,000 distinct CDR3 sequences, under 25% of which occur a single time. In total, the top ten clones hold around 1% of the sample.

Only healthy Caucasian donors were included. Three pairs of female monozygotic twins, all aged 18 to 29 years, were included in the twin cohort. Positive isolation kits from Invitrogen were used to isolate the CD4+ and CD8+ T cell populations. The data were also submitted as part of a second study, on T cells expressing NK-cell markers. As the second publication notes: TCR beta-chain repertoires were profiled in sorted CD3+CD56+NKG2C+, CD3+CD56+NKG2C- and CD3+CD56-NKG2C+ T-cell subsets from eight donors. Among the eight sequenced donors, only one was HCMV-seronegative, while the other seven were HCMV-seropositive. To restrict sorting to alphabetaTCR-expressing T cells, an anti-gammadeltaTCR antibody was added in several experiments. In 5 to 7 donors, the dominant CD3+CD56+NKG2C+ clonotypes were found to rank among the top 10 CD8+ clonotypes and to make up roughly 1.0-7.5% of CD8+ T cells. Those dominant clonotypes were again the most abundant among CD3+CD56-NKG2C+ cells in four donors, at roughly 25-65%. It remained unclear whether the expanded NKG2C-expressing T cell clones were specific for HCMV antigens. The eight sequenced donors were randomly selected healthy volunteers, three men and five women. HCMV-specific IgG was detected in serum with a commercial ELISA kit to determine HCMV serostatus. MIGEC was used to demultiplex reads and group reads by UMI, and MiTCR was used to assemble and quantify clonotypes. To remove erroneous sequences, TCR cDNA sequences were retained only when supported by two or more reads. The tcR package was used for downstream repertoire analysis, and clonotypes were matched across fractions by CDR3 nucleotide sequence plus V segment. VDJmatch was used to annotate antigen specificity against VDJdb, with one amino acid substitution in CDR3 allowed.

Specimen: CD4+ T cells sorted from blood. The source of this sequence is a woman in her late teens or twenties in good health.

The CDR3 protein sequence reads: CASSQTGTTSYEQYF. The DNA reads TGTGCCAGCAGCCAAACCGGGACTACTTCCTACGAGCAGTACTTC. The rearranged segments are TRBV7-2 and TRBJ2-7, with 7 bases matching TRBD2. The CDR3, cysteine through phenylalanine, is 15 amino acids long. Solely the CDR3 DNA is kept, with 45 bases framed from the first base. CDR1 and CDR2 are drawn from the germline V gene: SGHTA, FQGNSA. Trimmed from V: 5 bases; trimmed from J: 1 base; junction bases lacking a gene match: 8.